Listed below are T cell receptor beta chains from one sample, sequenced in a study of shared clonotypes between healthy human individuals. Data came from immunoSEQ multiplex PCR; TCRdb stores just in-frame clones and leaves some out. The sample includes some 2.3 million clones, 93% seen only once; the top ten take 0.39%. Sequencing was performed on naive CD4+ T cells from PBMCs. These receptors all come from a man younger than 30 in good health. Some clones in this sample may be carry-over from other donors' samples. The CDR3 runs from the conserved cysteine through the conserved F or W. The order of the fields is D gene, J gene, clone size, V gene, CDR3 DNA, CDR3 protein. D genes are given only for firm matches. Not all rows give a size; the values are once, few, many and, for expanded clones, a class.

d_gene: -
j_gene: TRBJ1-2
abundance: -
v_gene: TRBV28
CDR3nt: TGTGCCAGCTCACAGGGTGAGGGTGGCTACACCTTC
CDR3aa: CASSQGEGGYTF

d_gene: TRBD2
j_gene: TRBJ2-4
abundance: -
v_gene: TRBV13
CDR3nt: TGTGCCAGCAGCCTGGGACTAGTTAGGGGCAAAAACATTCAGTACTTC
CDR3aa: CASSLGLVRGKNIQYF

d_gene: TRBD2
j_gene: TRBJ2-3
abundance: once
v_gene: TRBV30
CDR3nt: TGTGCCTGGAGAGCAGCGGGAAGCACAGATACGCAGTATTTT
CDR3aa: CAWRAAGSTDTQYF

d_gene: TRBD1
j_gene: TRBJ2-5
abundance: -
v_gene: TRBV5-1
CDR3nt: TGCGCCAGCACACGGATAGCCGGGACAGGGGGCGCGGGGGAGACCCAGTACTTC
CDR3aa: CASTRIAGTGGAGETQYF

d_gene: -
j_gene: TRBJ1-1
abundance: once
v_gene: TRBV30
CDR3nt: TGTGCCTGGAGCGTTACCTCCCGAATAGAGGCTTTCTTT
CDR3aa: CAWSVTSRIEAFF

d_gene: TRBD1
j_gene: TRBJ2-1
abundance: -
v_gene: TRBV9
CDR3nt: TGTGCCAGCAGCGTAGTGGGGACAGTCGGGGAGTACAATGAGCAGTTCTTC
CDR3aa: CASSVVGTVGEYNEQFF

d_gene: -
j_gene: TRBJ2-1
abundance: -
v_gene: TRBV6-1
CDR3nt: TGTGCCAGCAGTGATTTACCAAGAAGCTCCTACAATGAGCAGTTCTTC
CDR3aa: CASSDLPRSSYNEQFF

d_gene: -
j_gene: TRBJ1-5
abundance: -
v_gene: TRBV7-8
CDR3nt: TGTGCCAGCAGCTTAGACAGGGTAAACAATCAGCCCCAGCATTTT
CDR3aa: CASSLDRVNNQPQHF

d_gene: TRBD1
j_gene: TRBJ2-3
abundance: -
v_gene: TRBV18
CDR3nt: TGTGCCAGCTCTCAAGACAGGGGGCGTGCGACGGGCACAGATACGCAGTATTTT
CDR3aa: CASSQDRGRATGTDTQYF

d_gene: -
j_gene: TRBJ2-3
abundance: -
v_gene: TRBV5-1
CDR3nt: TGCGCCAGCAGCTTTAGGGAGAGAACAGATACGCAGTATTTT
CDR3aa: CASSFRERTDTQYF

d_gene: -
j_gene: TRBJ2-3
abundance: -
v_gene: TRBV9
CDR3nt: TGTGCCAGCAGCGCCTCGTCGGGCCTGGATACGCAGTATTTT
CDR3aa: CASSASSGLDTQYF

d_gene: -
j_gene: TRBJ2-1
abundance: -
v_gene: TRBV28
CDR3nt: TGTGCCAGCAGTCCTGGACTGGCCTACAATGAGCAGTTCTTC
CDR3aa: CASSPGLAYNEQFF

d_gene: -
j_gene: TRBJ2-3
abundance: -
v_gene: TRBV4-1
CDR3nt: TGCGCCAGCAGACGTACTAGCACAGATACGCAGTATTTT
CDR3aa: CASRRTSTDTQYF

d_gene: -
j_gene: TRBJ1-2
abundance: few
v_gene: TRBV29-1
CDR3nt: TGCAGCGTTGAATCCCCAAGCACCTTC
CDR3aa: CSVESPSTF

d_gene: -
j_gene: TRBJ1-2
abundance: -
v_gene: TRBV5-4
CDR3nt: TGTGCCAGCAGCTTGGATATGGGTGGCTATGGCTACACCTTC
CDR3aa: CASSLDMGGYGYTF

d_gene: -
j_gene: TRBJ1-2
abundance: few
v_gene: TRBV9
CDR3nt: TGTGCCAGCAGCGTAGTCTCGAATGGCTACACCTTC
CDR3aa: CASSVVSNGYTF